The clone carrying this T cell receptor (beta chain) occurred a few times. This sample is drawn from a study of blood T cells in healthy people across ages. Study context: In model experiments, template switching was able to capture about one barcoded beta molecule for every two T cells that were present.

Germline CDR1 is DFQATT and CDR2 is SNEGSKA (reference sequence). This CDR3 has 15 residues. Combining a sample-barcoded 5' primer with a J-beta primer mix, a second PCR ran for roughly 6 to 12 cycles. TCRdb independently ran MiXCR on the 5' RACE reads; one entry per CDR3 protein. Of 550,000 to 800,000 distinct CDR3 sequences listed, 20% to 25% were seen once; the top ten hold around 3.4%. The sequenced sample was blood. This receptor was taken from a man between 65 and 85 years old in good health. This chain joins TRBV20-1 and TRBJ2-5; possible D gene TRBD2, 5 bases. The J call is in doubt because the DNA end fits TRBJ2-1 better. The CDR3 spells CSARDLRELDNEQFF. CDR3 nucleotide sequence: TGCAGTGCTAGAGACTTGAGGGAGCTTGACAATGAGCAGTTCTTC.